Listed here are 11 T cell receptor beta chains from one sample, sequenced in a study of OX40 agonist ivuxolimab in advanced cancers. Clones were sequenced by immunoSEQ multiplex PCR, and TCRdb holds only the in-frame ones, with some missing. The sample includes more than 50,000 clones, 80% to 90% of them seen just once. Sequencing used CD4+ or CD8+ T cells sorted from blood, obtained in a trial of the OX40 agonist ivuxolimab. The receptor set was obtained from an adult with an advanced solid tumor such as melanoma, head and neck, liver or kidney cancer.

The chain links TRBV4-3 to TRBJ2-2; D unclear. Trimming removed 0 bases at V and 7 bases at J, with 6 bases between. CDR1 is LGHNA and CDR2 is YSLEER in the germline V gene. This CDR3 is built from 13 residues. The CDR3 nucleotides are TGCGCCAGCAGCCAAGAGGTCCACGGGGAGCTGTTTTTT. It is translated as CASSQEVHGELFF.

The V gene is TRBV7-9, the J gene TRBJ1-1; a weak D match, TRBD1 (5 bases). The CDR3 covers 15 residues. V dropped 6 bases and J dropped 0 bases, with 14 bases sitting between them. Germline loops: CDR1 SEHNR, CDR2 FQNEAQ (reference sequence). CDR3 sequence (DNA): TGTGCCAGCAGGGAGGGGTTCGCTATGAACACTGAAGCTTTCTTT. It encodes CASREGFAMNTEAFF.

This clone was seen a few times. V usage is TRBV5-1 and J usage is TRBJ2-4; TRBD2 matches 14 bases. V gave up 0 bases and J gave up 8 bases; unmatched junction bases: 7. CDR1 is SGHRS, CDR2 YFSETQ, per germline. The CDR3 has 17 amino acids. CDR3 DNA: TGCGCCAGCAGCTTGGTGGGGACTAGCGGGAGTGGGGACATTCAGTACTTC. It is translated as CASSLVGTSGSGDIQYF.

This clone has only one observation. V gene TRBV5-6 combines with J gene TRBJ2-7; D perhaps matches TRBD2 (6 bases). The CDR3 has 15 residues. Germline V gives CDR1 SGHDT, CDR2 YYEEEE. The germline V and J ends were trimmed by 1 base and 2 bases, with 13 bases remaining between them. CDR3: CASSLSGEAPYEQYF. The DNA of the CDR3 is TGTGCCAGCAGCTTGTCGGGAGAGGCTCCCTACGAGCAGTACTTC.

The chain has TRBV10-3 and TRBJ1-1; 8 nucleotides match TRBD1. The ends lost 6 bases at V and 5 bases at J; junction bases unmatched: 8. This CDR3 is 14 amino acids long. The V gene's germline CDR1 is ENHRY and CDR2 SYGVKD. CDR3: CAIRATGVRTEAFF. In DNA form, the CDR3 reads TGTGCCATCAGGGCGACAGGGGTAAGAACTGAAGCTTTCTTT.

This CDR3 is CASTSGALRFF. The CDR3 region has the DNA TGTGCCAGCACTTCAGGGGCTCTCCGGTTCTTC. The chain has TRBV6-5 and TRBJ2-1; D possibly corresponds to TRBD1 (6 bases). Trimming shortened V by 7 bases and J by 15 bases, and 16 bases separated the two germline ends. Germline CDR1 reads MNHEY; CDR2 reads SVGAGI. CDR3 length: 11 amino acids.

The rearrangement joins TRBV7-2 to TRBJ2-7, with no clear D. The CDR3 is 12 amino acids. CDR1 SGHTA and CDR2 FQGNSA come from the germline V gene. Between the trimmed V and J ends, which lost 5 bases and 0 bases, there was a span of 5 bases. CDR3 DNA: TGTGCCAGCAGCCCCAGCTCCTACGAGCAGTACTTC. Translated, it gives CASSPSSYEQYF.

This clone was observed a handful of times. The chain has TRBV9 and TRBJ2-1, with TRBD2 identical over 7 bases. Trimming took 4 bases from V and 2 from J; bases not matched to a gene: 6. The CDR3 consists of 15 residues. Germline V gene sequence: CDR1 SGDLS, CDR2 YYNGEE. In DNA form, the CDR3 reads TGTGCCAGCAGCCCCCTCCTAGCGGCCTACAATGAGCAGTTCTTC. Residues: CASSPLLAAYNEQFF. The full variable domain, in which reference TRBV9 and TRBJ2-1 provide the parts outside the CDR3, is DSGVTQTPKHLITATGQRVTLRCSPRSGDLSVYWYQQSLDQGLQFLIQYYNGEERAKGNILERFSAQQFPDLHSELNLSSLELGDSALYFCASSPLLAAYNEQFFGPGTRLTVL.

The rearrangement joins TRBV19 to TRBJ1-5; the D gene is possibly TRBD1 (5 bases). The CDR3 runs to 14 residues. Trimming took off 9 bases at V and 2 bases at J, with 14 bases between the two ends. Per the germline V gene, CDR1 is LNHDA and CDR2 is SQIVND (reference sequence). CDR3: CASVGGYRNQPQHF. The CDR3 DNA reads TGTGCCAGCGTGGGGGGATATCGCAATCAGCCCCAGCATTTT. Full variable domain (missing parts from reference TRBV19 and TRBJ1-5): DGGITQSPKYLFRKEGQNVTLSCEQNLNHDAMYWYRQDPGQGLRLIYYSQIVNDFQKGDIAEGYSVSREKKESFPLTVTSAQKNPTAFYLCASVGGYRNQPQHFGDGTRLSIL.

This clone has only one observation. The V call is TRBV6-6, the J call TRBJ1-6; TRBD1 matches at 7 bases. The CDR3 has 15 residues. CDR1 is MNHNY, CDR2 SVGAGI, per germline (reference sequence). Trimming took 0 bases from V and 5 from J; bases not matched to a gene: 1. This CDR3 reads CASSYSGTDNSPLHF. Written as DNA, the CDR3 is TGTGCCAGCAGTTACTCCGGGACAGATAATTCACCCCTCCACTTT.

The chain carries TRBV7-2 and TRBJ2-3; the match to TRBD2 covers 7 bases. Germline CDR1 is SGHTA and CDR2 is FQGNSA. This CDR3 is 14 amino acids long. J gave up 6 bases and V 2 bases, and 5 bases lay outside the gene matches. The CDR3 nucleotides are TGTGCCAGCAGCTTAAATCTGGGGGGGGATACGCAGTATTTT. Encoded protein: CASSLNLGGDTQYF. Filled out from reference TRBV7-2 and TRBJ2-3, the complete variable domain reads GAGVSQSPSNKVTEKGKDVELRCDPISGHTALYWYRQSLGQGLEFLIYFQGNSAPDKSGLPSDRFSAERTGGSVSTLTIQRTQQEDSAVYLCASSLNLGGDTQYFGPGTRLTVL.